Following are 10 T cell receptor beta chains from one sample sequenced in a study of T cell responses to AZD1222 COVID-19 vaccine. Only in-frame clones appear in the TCRdb table, and some are missing; sequencing was by immunoSEQ multiplex PCR. The data show 110,000 to 150,000 clones, 85% to 90% seen once. The starting material was peripheral blood, obtained on day 0 of AZD1222 vaccination. These receptors were taken from an adult in good health.

The chain joins TRBV27 to TRBJ2-3; D gene ambiguous. The CDR3 is 15 amino acids. Between the trimmed V and J ends, which lost 4 bases and 1 base, there was a span of 12 bases. Looked up from germline, CDR1 is MNHEY and CDR2 is SMNVEV (reference sequence). This CDR3 is CASSSRVFRTDTQYF. CDR3 nucleotides: TGTGCCAGCAGTTCAAGGGTTTTTCGCACAGATACGCAGTATTTT.

This chain connects TRBV29-1 to TRBJ2-1; possible D gene TRBD1, 5 bases. The CDR3 length is 14 residues. The germline CDR1 and CDR2 sequences are SQVTM and ANQGSEA. Between the trimmed V and J ends, which lost 2 bases and 1 base, there was a span of 9 bases. Here the CDR3 reads CSVEYRLSYNEQFF. In nucleotides, the CDR3 is TGCAGCGTTGAATACAGGTTATCCTACAATGAGCAGTTCTTC.

This clone occurred once. The rearrangement joins TRBV10-1 to TRBJ2-5; possible D gene TRBD1, 5 bases. The CDR3 spans 13 residues. CDR1 WNHNN and CDR2 SYGVQD come from the germline V gene (reference sequence). Trimming left V 7 bases short and J 2 bases short, with 11 bases between. CDR3 DNA: TGCGCCAGCAAGGTTGACAGACAAGAGACCCAGTACTTC. It specifies CASKVDRQETQYF.

The chain employs TRBV25-1 and TRBJ1-4; weak D call: TRBD1 (6 bases). Per the germline V gene, CDR1 is MGHDK and CDR2 is SYGVNS. CDR3 length: 13 amino acids. The germline V and J ends were trimmed by 5 bases and 12 bases, with 16 bases remaining between them. CDR3 residues: CASSRDTGPELFF. CDR3 nucleotides: TGTGCCAGCAGTCGGGACACCGGCCCGGAACTGTTTTTT.

The V and J genes are TRBV9 and TRBJ1-1; tentatively, D is TRBD1 (6 bases). Germline V CDR1 and CDR2: SGDLS, YYNGEE. The CDR3 length is 17 residues. V lost 0 bases and J 4 bases, leaving 19 bases between the germline ends. CDR3 sequence reads: CASSVVDFGGQPTEAFF. The DNA of the CDR3 is TGTGCCAGCAGCGTAGTGGATTTCGGGGGGCAACCCACTGAAGCTTTCTTT.

This clone appeared once. This chain joins TRBV5-1 and TRBJ2-1; 12 bases fit TRBD2. The V gene's germline CDR1 is SGHRS and CDR2 YFSETQ. With 0 bases clipped from V and 5 bases from J, the junction kept 6 bases outside the gene matches. This CDR3 comprises 17 residues. The CDR3 region has the DNA TGCGCCAGCAGCTTGGTCCTAGCGGGAGGGCGTAACAATGAGCAGTTCTTC. It translates to CASSLVLAGGRNNEQFF.

The chain recombines TRBV27 with TRBJ2-6; D is uncertain. The CDR3 contains 19 residues. Germline CDR1 and CDR2: MNHEY and SMNVEV (reference sequence). The V end was cut by 6 bases, the J end by 4 bases, with 25 bases between. Here the CDR3 DNA reads TGTGCCAGCAGGGCCGTAACGGCTCCAAAATCCGGCGGGGCCAACGTCCTGACTTTC. Its protein is CASRAVTAPKSGGANVLTF.

The chain carries TRBV11-1 and TRBJ1-1; D is undetermined. The CDR3 loop spans 13 amino acids. Trimming took 1 base from V and 7 from J, leaving 10 bases between them. CDR1 is SGHAT and CDR2 is FQDESV in the germline V gene (reference sequence). The CDR3 bases are TGTGCCAGCAGCTTAGGGGGTGTCGGTGAAGCTTTCTTT. Its protein product is CASSLGGVGEAFF.

This chain uses TRBV11-3 with TRBJ1-1; D remains unclear. V shed 6 bases and J shed 2 bases, with 10 bases lying between them. This CDR3 spans 13 amino acids. Germline values: CDR1 SGHNT, CDR2 YENEEA. The CDR3, as DNA: TGTGCCAGCAGTTCGGGCTTCAACACTGAAGCTTTCTTT. Protein product: CASSSGFNTEAFF.

The rearrangement links TRBV5-5 to TRBJ2-2; D call uncertain. Per germline, CDR1 SGHKS and CDR2 YYEKEE (reference sequence). V lost 6 bases and J lost 0, with 12 bases in between. There are 15 residues in the CDR3. The CDR3 region has the DNA TGTGCCAGCACCATAGTTATCACGAACACCGGGGAGCTGTTTTTT. Protein sequence: CASTIVITNTGELFF.